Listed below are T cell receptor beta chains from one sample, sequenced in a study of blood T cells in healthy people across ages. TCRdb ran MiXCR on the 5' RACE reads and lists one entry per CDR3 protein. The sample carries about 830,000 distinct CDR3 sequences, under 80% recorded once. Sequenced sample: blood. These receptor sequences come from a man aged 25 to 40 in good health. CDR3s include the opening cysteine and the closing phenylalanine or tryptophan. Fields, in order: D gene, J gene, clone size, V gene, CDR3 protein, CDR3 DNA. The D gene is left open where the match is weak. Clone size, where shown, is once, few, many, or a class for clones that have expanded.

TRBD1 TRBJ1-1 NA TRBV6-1 CASSDPGGNTEAFF TGTGCCAGCAGTGACCCAGGGGGGAACACTGAAGCTTTCTTT
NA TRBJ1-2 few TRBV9 CASSVGGTYLSGYGYTF TGTGCCAGCAGCGTAGGCGGGACCTATCTATCGGGCTATGGCTACACCTTC
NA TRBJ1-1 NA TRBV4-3 CASSQVFTGVSPEAFF TGCGCCAGCAGCCAAGTCTTCACAGGAGTTAGCCCTGAAGCTTTCTTT
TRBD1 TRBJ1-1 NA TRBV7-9 CASSPVPGQGPNTEAFF TGTGCCAGCAGCCCAGTCCCGGGACAGGGACCGAACACTGAAGCTTTCTTT
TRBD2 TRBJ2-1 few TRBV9 CASSVEAGGSSYNEQFF TGTGCCAGCAGCGTAGAGGCGGGGGGAAGCTCCTACAATGAGCAGTTCTTC
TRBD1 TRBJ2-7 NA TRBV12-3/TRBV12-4 CASSPRGQYDEQYF TGTGCCAGCAGTCCGAGGGGACAGTACGACGAGCAGTACTTC
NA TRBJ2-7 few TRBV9 CASSQDTGTSYEQYF TGTGCCAGCAGCCAAGATACCGGGACCTCCTACGAGCAGTACTTC
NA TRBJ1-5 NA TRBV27 CASSFGGGIQPQHF TGTGCCAGCAGTTTCGGGGGAGGGATTCAGCCCCAGCATTTT
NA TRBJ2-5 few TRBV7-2 CASSVDSSDVETQYF TGTGCCAGCAGCGTAGACTCTAGCGACGTAGAGACCCAGTACTTC
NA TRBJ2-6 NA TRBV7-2 CASSFQAGHSGANVLTF TGTGCCAGCAGCTTTCAGGCGGGCCACTCTGGGGCCAACGTCCTGACTTTC
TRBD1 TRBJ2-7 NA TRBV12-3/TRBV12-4 CASRTGTGVDEQYF TGTGCCAGCAGAACCGGGACAGGGGTTGACGAGCAGTACTTC
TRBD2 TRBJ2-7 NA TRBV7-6 CASSLRGTNPYEQYF TGTGCCAGCAGCTTAAGAGGGACTAATCCCTACGAGCAGTACTTC
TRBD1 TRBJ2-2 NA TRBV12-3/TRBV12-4 CASSLSWDRGPDTGELFF TGTGCCAGCAGTTTAAGTTGGGACAGGGGGCCCGACACCGGGGAGCTGTTTTTT